This passage covers 27 T cell receptor beta chains from one sample sequenced in a study of beta chain features in type 1 diabetes. Findings of the study overall: All four CD4+ subsets from Type 1 diabetes patients carried moderately but significantly shorter TCRB CDR3s.

These receptors are not linked to any known antigen. The study reverse transcribed the entire isolated RNA, so it sequenced expressed TCRB transcripts. Measured with immunoSEQ multiplex PCR; TCRdb has only the in-frame clones, and not every one. The table lists fewer than 450,000 clones, around an eighth of them singletons. Sequenced input: naive CD4+ T cells from blood. These receptors were taken from a woman between 18 and 29 years old with type 1 diabetes.

Only a few counts were recorded for this clone. The genes are TRBV7-2 and TRBJ2-7; perhaps TRBD1 as D (6 bases). Germline CDR1 is SGHTA and CDR2 is FQGNSA. The CDR3 is 12 amino acids. V was trimmed by 1 base and J by 7 bases, leaving 8 bases between them. The CDR3 reads CASSLVRGEQYV. The CDR3 DNA is TGTGCCAGCAGCTTAGTCAGGGGTGAGCAGTACGTC.

This chain links TRBV5-1 with TRBJ2-7, with 9 bases that match TRBD1. The germline gives CDR1 SGHRS, CDR2 YFSETQ. The CDR3 is 13 amino acids. J lost 5 bases, V lost 3 bases, and 3 bases had no gene match. CDR3 sequence reads: CASSWGQGNEQYF. The CDR3 coding sequence is TGCGCCAGCAGCTGGGGACAGGGAAACGAGCAGTACTTC.

The rearrangement links TRBV29-1 to TRBJ1-1, with D maybe TRBD1 (5 bases). CDR1 SQVTM and CDR2 ANQGSEA come from the germline V gene. The CDR3 loop spans 11 amino acids. V shed 7 bases and J shed 2 bases, with 8 bases lying between them. The CDR3 DNA follows: TGCAGCGGGGGCCTTAACACTGAAGCTTTCTTT. This translates into CSGGLNTEAFF.

This clone came up a few times. The CDR3 is CSVGQRLQETQYF. The CDR3 DNA follows: TGCAGCGTTGGCCAGCGGTTACAAGAGACCCAGTACTTC. This rearrangement joins TRBV29-1 to TRBJ2-5; D may be TRBD2 (5 bases). The ends were cut back, 4 bases at V and 2 bases at J, with 11 bases in the middle. The germline V gene has CDR1 SQVTM and CDR2 ANQGSEA. CDR3 length: 13 amino acids.

In its sample, this clone was seen a few times. The CDR3 reads CASSVEAVSYNEQFF. The CDR3 DNA follows: TGTGCCAGCAGCGTAGAAGCGGTCTCCTACAATGAGCAGTTCTTC. The chain joins TRBV9 to TRBJ2-1; weak D call: TRBD2 (5 bases). CDR1 and CDR2 from the germline V gene are SGDLS and YYNGEE. The ends were cut back, 0 bases at V and 0 bases at J, with 7 bases in the middle. This CDR3 region has 15 residues.

In its sample, this clone was seen a few times. The rearrangement uses TRBV14 and TRBJ2-1, with 11 bases lining up with TRBD2. The CDR3 runs 17 residues. Trimming at V came to 2 bases and at J to 3 bases, leaving 6 bases not matched to a gene. Germline values: CDR1 SGHDN, CDR2 FVKESK. CDR3 region: CASSQKPGTSGYNEQFF. The CDR3, as DNA: TGTGCCAGCAGCCAAAAACCCGGGACTAGCGGCTACAATGAGCAGTTCTTC.

The chain links TRBV15 to TRBJ2-1; possibly TRBD2 for D (6 bases). The CDR3 is made up of 16 amino acids. Germline-derived CDR1 and CDR2 are LNHNV and YYDKDF (reference sequence). Trimming removed 1 base at V and 4 bases at J, with 14 bases between. The CDR3 loop is CATSRGLARRYNEQFF. DNA for the CDR3: TGTGCCACCAGCAGAGGCCTAGCGCGTCGTTACAATGAGCAGTTCTTC.

This clone showed up many times. This chain uses TRBV4-3 with TRBJ1-5; 7 bases are a match to TRBD1. This CDR3 comprises 13 residues. The germline CDR1 and CDR2 sequences are LGHNA and YSLEER. V dropped 0 bases and J dropped 9; count of bases not matched to a gene: 2. This CDR3 reads CASSQDSGGPQHF. CDR3 DNA sequence: TGCGCCAGCAGCCAAGACTCAGGGGGGCCCCAGCATTTT.

This clone has a handful of counts. V usage is TRBV7-2 and J usage is TRBJ2-5; 10 nucleotides align to TRBD2. The CDR3 runs 16 residues. Germline CDR1 SGHTA, CDR2 FQGNSA. The V gene end was trimmed by 0 bases and the J gene end by 5 bases; junction bases not matched to a gene: 6. In DNA form, the CDR3 reads TGTGCCAGCAGCTTAGCGGGCCTAGCGGGAGTGGAGACCCAGTACTTC. It codes for CASSLAGLAGVETQYF.

The chain employs TRBV18 and TRBJ2-4; a possible D gene is TRBD2 (5 bases). The CDR3 sequence is 15 residues long. CDR1 is KGHSH and CDR2 is LQKENI in the germline V gene. Trimming took 5 bases from V and 0 from J, leaving 11 bases between them. The DNA for the CDR3 is TGTGCCAGCTCATCTTCCGGGGTAGCCAAAAACATTCAGTACTTC. Its protein is CASSSSGVAKNIQYF.

This clone has a handful of counts. As DNA, the CDR3 is TGTGCCAGCAGTGTACCGGGACAGGGGGTTTCCTCTGGGGCCAACGTCCTGACTTTC. It yields the protein CASSVPGQGVSSGANVLTF. The chain couples TRBV6-1 to TRBJ2-6, with TRBD1 identical over 11 bases. Trimming removed 4 bases from V and 0 bases from J; junction bases left unmatched: 8. Germline V gives CDR1 MNHNS, CDR2 SASEGT. This CDR3 has 19 amino acids.

The chain recombines TRBV4-3 with TRBJ1-2; a weak D match, TRBD1 (5 bases). The CDR3 is 16 amino acids. Germline V gene lookup returns CDR1 LGHNA and CDR2 YSLEER. Trimming took off 0 bases at V and 8 bases at J, with 19 bases between the two ends. CDR3 loop: CASSQEAGPLGAGYTF. The CDR3 nucleotides are TGCGCCAGCAGCCAAGAGGCAGGGCCCCTCGGAGCGGGCTACACCTTC.

This clone was counted only a few times. The chain has TRBV9 and TRBJ2-5; 12 nucleotides align to TRBD1. Germline-derived CDR1 and CDR2 are SGDLS and YYNGEE. The CDR3 is 15 residues long. V lost 4 bases, J lost 5 bases, and 6 bases stayed unmatched. For the CDR3, the DNA is TGTGCCAGCAGCACACGGGACAGGGGGCAGGAGACCCAGTACTTC. Protein product: CASSTRDRGQETQYF. Supplemented by reference TRBV9 and TRBJ2-5, the full variable domain reads DSGVTQTPKHLITATGQRVTLRCSPRSGDLSVYWYQQSLDQGLQFLIQYYNGEERAKGNILERFSAQQFPDLHSELNLSSLELGDSALYFCASSTRDRGQETQYFGPGTRLLVL.

V and J are TRBV30 and TRBJ1-3; D gene uncertain. The CDR3 runs 11 residues. V was clipped by 4 bases and J by 9 bases, with 10 bases between them. CDR1 and CDR2 (germline): GTSNPN, SVGIG (reference sequence). CDR3 in amino acids: CAWTWGGTIYF. The DNA of the CDR3 is TGTGCCTGGACCTGGGGAGGCACCATATATTTT.

The chain recombines TRBV19 with TRBJ2-1; maybe TRBD2 (6 bases). Per germline, CDR1 LNHDA and CDR2 SQIVND (reference sequence). The V gene lost 7 bases and the J gene lost 5 bases, with 18 bases spanning the gap. There are 15 residues in the CDR3. In DNA form, the CDR3 reads TGTGCCAGTAACCCCCTCAACGGGAGTCACAATGAGCAGTTCTTC. Its protein product is CASNPLNGSHNEQFF. Drawing the rest from reference TRBV19 and TRBJ2-1, the complete variable domain is DGGITQSPKYLFRKEGQNVTLSCEQNLNHDAMYWYRQDPGQGLRLIYYSQIVNDFQKGDIAEGYSVSREKKESFPLTVTSAQKNPTAFYLCASNPLNGSHNEQFFGPGTRLTVL.

Concerning this clone itself: The same CDR3 can be traced to other DNA sequences in this sample. This sequence joins TRBV30 and TRBJ1-5; tentatively, D is TRBD1 (5 bases). Trimming took 0 bases from V and 7 from J, leaving 10 bases between them. Germline V gene sequence: CDR1 GTSNPN, CDR2 SVGIG (reference sequence). CDR3 length equals 13 residues. The CDR3 reads CAWSVQGAQPQHF. CDR3 in DNA: TGTGCCTGGAGTGTACAAGGGGCCCAGCCCCAGCATTTT.

The chain is built from TRBV5-1 and TRBJ2-3; 9 bases fit TRBD2. In germline, CDR1 is SGHRS, CDR2 YFSETQ. CDR3 length equals 15 residues. J lost 7 bases, V lost 1 base, and 7 bases had no gene match. The CDR3 region is CASSLSGSGSNTQYF. Written as DNA, the CDR3 is TGCGCCAGCAGCTTGAGTGGTAGCGGGAGTAATACGCAGTATTTT.

This chain links TRBV19 with TRBJ2-1; 10 nucleotides match TRBD2. The ends lost 5 bases at V and 3 bases at J; junction bases unmatched: 4. The CDR3 loop spans 15 amino acids. Germline V gene sequence: CDR1 LNHDA, CDR2 SQIVND (reference sequence). The CDR3 bases are TGTGCCAGTAGTCCAAGGACTAGCGGCTACAATGAGCAGTTCTTC. This gives the protein CASSPRTSGYNEQFF.

The chain joins TRBV9 to TRBJ1-2, with D possibly being TRBD1 (5 bases). The CDR3 has 14 residues. From germline, CDR1 is SGDLS and CDR2 YYNGEE. The V and J ends lost 4 bases and 8 bases respectively, with 18 bases between them. CDR3 loop: CASSPWTAPGGYTF. Here the CDR3 DNA reads TGTGCCAGCAGCCCCTGGACGGCTCCAGGGGGCTACACCTTC.

This chain connects TRBV19 to TRBJ2-6; 9 bases align to TRBD1. The CDR3 runs 16 residues. Germline assignment: CDR1 LNHDA and CDR2 SQIVND (reference sequence). Unmatched junction bases numbered 12, after V lost 8 bases and J lost 7 bases. CDR3 sequence (DNA): TGTGCCAGTTGCCGGCCTGGGGGACAGGGAGCCAACGTCCTGACTTTC. Translated, it gives CASCRPGGQGANVLTF.

The chain has TRBV12-5 and TRBJ2-1, with 11 bases matching TRBD2. This CDR3 region has 17 residues. Germline V gene sequence: CDR1 LGHNT, CDR2 FRNRAP. V shed 2 bases, J shed 7 bases, and the junction held 10 bases outside the gene matches. As DNA, the CDR3 is TGTGCTAGTGGTTTGCCCCCTTTAAGACTAGCGGGGAATGAGCAGTTCTTC. It encodes CASGLPPLRLAGNEQFF.

This clone has just a few counts. The V call is TRBV28, the J call TRBJ1-2, with D tentatively TRBD1 (6 bases). The V gene lost 3 bases and the J gene lost 5 bases, with 7 bases spanning the gap. The CDR3 contains 12 residues. Germline loops: CDR1 MDHEN, CDR2 SYDVKM. The CDR3 DNA is TGTGCCAGCAGTTTGGACAGTTATGGCTACACCTTC. Amino acids: CASSLDSYGYTF.

V usage is TRBV5-6 and J usage is TRBJ1-5; 7 bases line up with TRBD1. Germline values: CDR1 SGHDT, CDR2 YYEEEE. This CDR3 is built from 13 residues. The J segment lost 5 bases and the V segment lost 4 bases, leaving 3 bases of the junction unmatched. The CDR3 nucleotides are TGTGCCAGCAGCCGGGACAGCCATCAGCCCCAGCATTTT. Amino acid sequence: CASSRDSHQPQHF.

Worth noting for this clone: Other DNA sequences in this sample translate to the same CDR3. Written as DNA, the CDR3 is TGTGCCAGCAGTGGAGTCTCTGGGGCCAACGTCCTGACTTTC. The encoded protein is CASSGVSGANVLTF. The chain joins TRBV2 to TRBJ2-6, with D unclear. CDR3 size: 14 residues. In germline, CDR1 is SNHLY, CDR2 FYNNEI. Trimming cost V 4 bases and J 0 bases, with 4 bases left between them.

The chain uses TRBV30 and TRBJ1-2, with a tentative D call TRBD1 (5 bases). V lost 4 bases, J lost 8 bases, and 17 bases lay in between. The germline gives CDR1 GTSNPN, CDR2 SVGIG (reference sequence). The CDR3 is 13 amino acids. CDR3 sequence reads: CAWTTGGVGGYTF. CDR3 DNA: TGTGCCTGGACGACGGGGGGGGTAGGCGGCTACACCTTC.

The chain couples TRBV5-4 to TRBJ2-3, with TRBD1 matching 10 bases. The ends lost 7 bases at V and 6 bases at J; junction bases unmatched: 11. Germline V gene lookup returns CDR1 SGHNT and CDR2 YYREEE (reference sequence). The CDR3 sequence is 15 residues long. DNA for the CDR3: TGTGCCAGCCCCGGCGGGACAGGGGCGGGGGATACGCAGTATTTT. It encodes CASPGGTGAGDTQYF.

J is TRBJ2-2 and V is TRBV5-4; D is unclear. V dropped 3 bases and J dropped 8 bases, with 8 bases sitting between them. The CDR3 spans 12 residues. Germline-derived CDR1 and CDR2 are SGHNT and YYREEE (reference sequence). In nucleotides, the CDR3 is TGTGCCAGCAGCTGGGCCAGGGGGGAGCTGTTTTTT. Protein: CASSWARGELFF. Supplemented by reference TRBV5-4 and TRBJ2-2, the full variable domain reads ETGVTQSPTHLIKTRGQQVTLRCSSQSGHNTVSWYQQALGQGPQFIFQYYREEENGRGNFPPRFSGLQFPNYSSELNVNALELDDSALYLCASSWARGELFFGEGSRLTVL.